This T cell receptor beta chain was found in a study of OX40 agonist ivuxolimab in advanced cancers. Study in general: Mean age 60 years, range roughly 23 to 79; around 80% male.

Study outcomes and limitations: CD8+ T cells showed, on average, more clonal expansion than CD4+ cells.

Sequencing was performed with immunoSEQ multiplex PCR; in TCRdb, only in-frame clones are kept and a portion is missing. The table includes about 83,000 clones, under 90% detected once. Comments on this clone: Its matching antigen is unknown.

Germline V gene lookup returns CDR1 MDHEN and CDR2 SYDVKM. The J segment lost 2 bases and the V segment lost 3 bases, leaving 9 bases of the junction unmatched. The CDR3 totals 17 residues. The specimen was CD4+ or CD8+ T cells sorted from blood, collected in a trial of the OX40 agonist ivuxolimab. The chain has TRBV28 and TRBJ1-3, with TRBD1 matching over 8 bases. The clonotype originates from an adult with an advanced solid tumor such as melanoma, head and neck, liver or kidney cancer. CDR3 nucleotide sequence: TGTGCCAGCAGTTTCAGCCAGGGGGCGCTTACTGGAAACACCATATATTTT. Translation: CASSFSQGALTGNTIYF.